This note documents a single T cell receptor (beta chain) sequence. Antigen: not known. Isolation of CD8+ and CD4+ T cells was performed negatively, whereas enrichment of TEMRA cells was done by FACS. Reverse transcription of roughly 0.5 to 1 ug RNA was performed with random hexamers. The CDR3 of TCR beta was amplified by immunoSEQ multiplex PCR across 54 Vbeta and 13 Jbeta. Using its own MiXCR run on the immunoSEQ multiplex PCR reads, TCRdb lists one record per CDR3 protein. The sample includes about 140,000 distinct CDR3 sequences, 85% to 95% of them seen just once. This entry comes from a study of CD8 T cells in Susac syndrome. Whole-study findings and limits: That the number of individuals in its TCR sequencing and HLA analysis was relatively small was acknowledged by the study.

CDR3 size: 14 residues. Germline CDR1 SQVTM, CDR2 ANQGSEA. V was pared by 5 bases and J by 4 bases, with 12 bases between. The receptor's source is a human donor with multiple sclerosis. What was sequenced was CD4+ T cells from PBMCs. The rearrangement joins TRBV29-1 to TRBJ2-6; a weak D match, TRBD1 (6 bases). The CDR3 DNA reads as TGCAGCGTTCAACAGGGATCCGGGGCCAACGTCCTGACTTTC. Its protein product is CSVQQGSGANVLTF.